The 24 T cell receptor beta chains in this list originate from one sample, sequenced in a study of blood T cells in healthy people across ages. Then a second PCR, running about 6 to 12 cycles, was carried out with a sample-barcoded 5' primer and a J-beta primer mix. TCRdb reprocessed the 5' RACE reads with MiXCR, giving one entry per CDR3 protein. Here the sample spans almost 1 million distinct CDR3 sequences, roughly 51% being singletons. The sample taken for sequencing was blood. These receptors were collected from a woman in her fifties or sixties in good health.

The chain couples TRBV25-1 to TRBJ2-3; D is unclear. Trimming cost V 3 bases and J 3 bases, with 16 bases left between them. Germline CDR1 and CDR2: MGHDK and SYGVNS. The CDR3 is made up of 16 amino acids. The CDR3 spells CASSDTHLTGTDTQYF. The CDR3 nucleotides are TGTGCCAGCAGTGACACTCACCTTACTGGGACAGATACGCAGTATTTT.

This clonotype was recorded a few times. The chain has TRBV12-5 and TRBJ2-3; D assignment may be TRBD1 or TRBD2 (5 bases each). The germline CDR1 and CDR2 sequences are LGHNT and FRNRAP. V dropped 10 bases and J dropped 2 bases, with 19 bases sitting between them. CDR3 size: 15 residues. This CDR3 reads CATTTGLSPTDTQYF. The CDR3 DNA follows: TGTGCTACAACTACGGGGCTTTCACCCACAGATACGCAGTATTTT.

The gene calls are TRBV7-9 and TRBJ2-7; 11 bases line up with TRBD2. Germline V lookup: CDR1 SEHNR, CDR2 FQNEAQ (reference sequence). The CDR3 spans 18 residues. V lost 0 bases and J lost 2; bases outside the gene matches: 9. The CDR3 DNA reads TGTGCCAGCAGCTTAGCCCCGGGACTAGCGGAACCCACCTACGAGCAGTACTTC. It yields the protein CASSLAPGLAEPTYEQYF.

The rearrangement uses TRBV4-2 and TRBJ2-7, with TRBD1 as a possible D gene (6 bases). The CDR3 has 14 residues. CDR1 is LGHNA, CDR2 YNFKEQ, per germline. V lost 5 bases and J 5 bases, leaving 16 bases between the germline ends. The DNA for the CDR3 is TGTGCCAGCAGCTCCGGGACACCCGAGAACGAGCAGTACTTC. Its protein product is CASSSGTPENEQYF.

This clonotype was observed a handful of times. The J gene is TRBJ1-4, the V gene TRBV2, with D unclear. V lost 6 bases, J lost 7 bases, and 9 bases lay in between. Germline V gives CDR1 SNHLY, CDR2 FYNNEI. The CDR3 runs 12 residues. CDR3 DNA sequence: TGTGCCAGCAGGCGAGCCCCTGAAAAACTGTTTTTT. Its translation is CASRRAPEKLFF.

Only a few counts were recorded for this clonotype. The chain joins TRBV12-3 or TRBV12-4 to TRBJ2-1, with D possibly matching TRBD1 (5 bases). Trimming removed 4 bases from V and 9 bases from J, with 10 bases in between. The CDR3 spans 12 residues. DNA for the CDR3: TGTGCCAGCAGTTCAGGGCGTGCTGAGCAGTTCTTC. As protein: CASSSGRAEQFF.

This clonotype was picked up a small number of times. The junction departs from germline at one end; a sequencing error may be responsible. The V call is TRBV3-1, the J call TRBJ2-1; 7 bases align to TRBD1. This CDR3 has 17 amino acids. Germline CDR1 LGHDT, CDR2 YNNKEL (reference sequence). CDR3 in amino acids: CASRQGQARSSYNEQFF. The CDR3, as DNA: TGTGCCAGCAGACAAGGACAGGCCAGGAGCTCCTACAATGAGCAGTTCTTC.

CDR3 sequence: CATSRDRGLGYGYTF. CDR3 nucleotide sequence: TGTGCCACCAGCAGAGATCGGGGGCTAGGCTATGGCTACACCTTC. The chain employs TRBV15 and TRBJ1-2; D perhaps matches TRBD1 (6 bases). The V and J ends lost 0 bases and 4 bases respectively, with 12 bases between them. The germline CDR1 and CDR2 sequences are LNHNV and YYDKDF (reference sequence). The CDR3 runs 15 residues. Full variable domain (outside the CDR3, taken from reference TRBV15 and TRBJ1-2): DAMVIQNPRYQVTQFGKPVTLSCSQTLNHNVMYWYQQKSSQAPKLLFHYYDKDFNNEADTPDNFQSRRPNTSFCFLDIRSPGLGDTAMYLCATSRDRGLGYGYTFGSGTRLTVV.

The V and J genes are TRBV5-6 and TRBJ1-2; TRBD1 matches 9 bases. CDR3 length: 18 residues. Germline CDR1 and CDR2: SGHDT and YYEEEE. The V gene end was trimmed by 6 bases and the J gene end by 5 bases; junction bases not matched to a gene: 20. CDR3 sequence reads: CASTSTGTGRQNLYGYTF. The DNA for the CDR3 is TGTGCCAGCACCTCGACCGGGACAGGGCGACAAAATTTATATGGCTACACCTTC. The full variable domain, with the rest looked up from reference TRBV5-6 and TRBJ1-2, is DAGVTQSPTHLIKTRGQQVTLRCSPKSGHDTVSWYQQALGQGPQFIFQYYEEEERQRGNFPDRFSGHQFPNYSSELNVNALLLGDSALYLCASTSTGTGRQNLYGYTFGSGTRLTVV.

The chain combines TRBV15 with TRBJ2-7; TRBD2 aligns across 9 bases. V lost 0 bases and J lost 3; bases outside the gene matches: 6. Germline CDR1 reads LNHNV; CDR2 reads YYDKDF (reference sequence). The CDR3 runs to 16 residues. CDR3 nucleotides: TGTGCCACCAGCAGAGAGGGCGGGAGGGCCTTCTACGAGCAGTACTTC. Translation gives CATSREGGRAFYEQYF.

J is TRBJ2-4 and V is TRBV9; D remains ambiguous. Germline CDR1 SGDLS, CDR2 YYNGEE. The germline V and J ends were trimmed by 3 bases and 3 bases, with 10 bases remaining between them. The CDR3 length is 14 residues. CDR3 loop: CASSAVPGKNIQYF. As DNA, the CDR3 is TGTGCCAGCAGCGCGGTCCCGGGCAAAAACATTCAGTACTTC.

J is TRBJ2-5 and V is TRBV7-8, with 14 nucleotides matching TRBD2. The DNA end is more similar to TRBJ2-7, so the J call may be wrong. The germline gives CDR1 SGHVS, CDR2 FQNEAQ. The CDR3 runs 17 residues. This CDR3 reads CASSLGLAGVNPYEQYF. CDR3 coding DNA: TGTGCCAGCAGCTTGGGACTAGCGGGAGTCAACCCCTACGAGCAGTACTTC.

The J gene is TRBJ2-5, the V gene TRBV18; 9 nucleotides match TRBD2. V lost 1 base, J lost 11 bases, and 11 bases stayed unmatched. Germline assignment: CDR1 KGHSH and CDR2 LQKENI. The CDR3 totals 15 residues. CDR3 in DNA: TGTGCCAGCTCACCACTGCCTAGCGGGGACAATGAGCAGTACTTC. Encoded protein: CASSPLPSGDNEQYF. The full variable domain, completed using reference TRBV18 and TRBJ2-5, is NAGVMQNPRHLVRRRGQEARLRCSPMKGHSHVYWYRQLPEEGLKFMVYLQKENIIDESGMPKERFSAEFPKEGPSILRIQQVVRGDSAAYFCASSPLPSGDNEQYFGPGTRLLVL.

This clonotype was seen more than once but under ten times. The chain couples TRBV7-7 to TRBJ2-3; a weak D match, TRBD2 (5 bases). Deletions cut 8 bases from V and 6 bases from J, with 18 bases between. The germline V gene has CDR1 SSHAT and CDR2 FNYEAQ (reference sequence). The CDR3 spans 14 residues. The CDR3, as DNA: TGTGCCAGCTCCCGGGCCGGGGTGTCGGATACGCAGTATTTT. The encoded protein is CASSRAGVSDTQYF.

The chain joins TRBV5-5 to TRBJ2-5; D may correspond to TRBD1 or TRBD2 (5 bases each). Germline V gene lookup returns CDR1 SGHKS and CDR2 YYEKEE (reference sequence). The CDR3 runs to 15 residues. Deletions cut 4 bases from V and 5 bases from J, with 18 bases between. CDR3 nucleotides: TGTGCCAGCAGCGGAGTGGGACGGTCATTGGAGACCCAGTACTTC. Residues: CASSGVGRSLETQYF.

This rearrangement joins TRBV7-2 to TRBJ1-2; D remains unclear. V lost 0 bases and J 7 bases, leaving 15 bases between the germline ends. Germline-derived CDR1 and CDR2 are SGHTA and FQGNSA. The CDR3 consists of 15 residues. Here the CDR3 reads CASSLAPRKGIGYTF. DNA for the CDR3: TGTGCCAGCAGCTTAGCTCCCCGCAAGGGAATTGGCTACACCTTC.

The chain recombines TRBV2 with TRBJ2-7; TRBD1 aligns across 10 bases. CDR1 and CDR2 from the germline V gene are SNHLY and FYNNEI. V lost 7 bases and J lost 1; bases outside the gene matches: 4. There are 14 residues in the CDR3. The CDR3 DNA reads TGTGCCAGCAAGAGGACAGGGGGGTCCTACGAGCAGTACTTC. Amino acids: CASKRTGGSYEQYF.

This rearrangement joins TRBV6-2 or TRBV6-3 to TRBJ2-5; perhaps TRBD2 as D (5 bases). The DNA end lines up better with TRBJ2-7; the J call may be wrong. Germline V CDR1 and CDR2: MNHEY, SVGEGT. The CDR3 is 14 residues long. The CDR3 DNA follows: TGTGCCAGCAGTCTGAGGGCGGAAAGTTACGAGCAGTACTTC. Translating gives CASSLRAESYEQYF.

V is TRBV7-6 and J is TRBJ1-1, with TRBD1 as a possible D gene (6 bases). CDR3 size: 14 residues. V dropped 5 bases and J dropped 5 bases, with 15 bases sitting between them. Per the germline V gene, CDR1 is SGHVS and CDR2 is FNYEAQ. The CDR3 reads CASSPAGGSTEAFF. The CDR3 DNA reads TGTGCCAGCAGCCCGGCGGGGGGCTCTACTGAAGCTTTCTTT.

This clonotype was seen a handful of times. This chain joins TRBV29-1 and TRBJ2-7; TRBD1 or TRBD2 may be the D gene (6 bases each). V was trimmed by 6 bases and J by 0 bases, leaving 15 bases between them. Germline V CDR1 and CDR2: SQVTM, ANQGSEA. The CDR3 contains 14 residues. In DNA form, the CDR3 reads TGCAGCGTACAAGGGGGGTTTCCCTCCTACGAGCAGTACTTC. Protein: CSVQGGFPSYEQYF.

This clonotype appeared a few times. The genes are TRBV3-1 and TRBJ2-7; no reliable D call. Between the trimmed V and J ends, which lost 0 bases and 3 bases, there was a span of 9 bases. The CDR3 totals 14 residues. The germline V gene has CDR1 LGHDT and CDR2 YNNKEL (reference sequence). The CDR3 nucleotides are TGTGCCAGCAGCCAAGAGGGCGGCTTCTACGAGCAGTACTTC. Translated, it gives CASSQEGGFYEQYF.

The rearrangement uses TRBV20-1 and TRBJ2-3; TRBD1 matches 8 bases. J lost 2 bases, V lost 1 base, and 2 bases had no gene match. The CDR3 consists of 14 residues. From germline, CDR1 is DFQATT and CDR2 SNEGSKA (reference sequence). The CDR3 here is CSARGGQVTDTQYF. CDR3 nucleotides: TGCAGTGCTAGAGGGGGACAGGTCACAGATACGCAGTATTTT.

For this clonotype: This could be a read error, since a much larger clone is one nucleotide away. The rearrangement links TRBV20-1 to TRBJ2-1; perhaps TRBD2 as D (5 bases). Germline V CDR1 and CDR2: DFQATT, SNEGSKA (reference sequence). The CDR3 sequence is 12 residues long. The CDR3 DNA follows: TGCAGTACTAGAGCCTACCTAAATGAGCAGTTCTTC. Translated, it gives CSTRAYLNEQFF.

V and J are TRBV11-3 and TRBJ2-1; D might be TRBD2 (6 bases). The CDR3 has 15 residues. Germline V gene data show CDR1 as SGHNT and CDR2 as YENEEA. V was cut by 5 bases and J by 9 bases, with 20 bases left in between. This chain's CDR3 is CASSPSPGEGTEQFF. In DNA form, the CDR3 reads TGTGCCAGCAGCCCTAGTCCGGGAGAGGGTACTGAGCAGTTCTTC.